The 26 T cell receptor beta chains below all came from one sample that was sequenced in a study of long-term antiretroviral therapy in people with HIV. Sequencing relied on immunoSEQ assay v3.0, run at survey level. The data were produced by immunoSEQ multiplex PCR, yet TCRdb's version contains in-frame clones alone and is incomplete. The sample contains approximately 25,000 clones, around 85% of which appear only once. Specimen: unsorted PBMCs, collected about 5 years after starting antiretroviral therapy. The source is a man aged 35-49 years with HIV.

The chain uses TRBV2 and TRBJ2-1, with TRBD2 matching over 15 bases. Germline CDR1 SNHLY, CDR2 FYNNEI. The junction had 5 bases not matched to a gene; V was cut back by 6 bases and J by 8 bases. CDR3 length: 15 amino acids. As DNA, the CDR3 is TGTGCCAGCAGCCGCGGACTAGCGGGGGGGGATGAGCAGTTCTTC. Encoded protein: CASSRGLAGGDEQFF.

The genes are TRBV7-9 and TRBJ2-7, with D possibly TRBD1 on 5 matching bases. Germline V CDR1 and CDR2: SEHNR, FQNEAQ (reference sequence). Trimming took 8 bases from V and 4 from J, leaving 15 bases between them. The CDR3 covers 13 residues. CDR3 loop: CASGQLGDYEQYF. The CDR3 region has the DNA TGTGCCAGCGGACAATTAGGGGATTACGAGCAGTACTTC.

The chain has TRBV19 and TRBJ2-6; 7 bases align to TRBD1. V lost 6 bases to trimming and J lost 0 bases; unmatched junction nucleotides: 11. The CDR3 is 18 amino acids. Germline CDR1 LNHDA, CDR2 SQIVND (reference sequence). Here the CDR3 DNA reads TGTGCCAGTAGCCTATCACAGGGGCTCGGCTCTGGGGCCAACGTCCTGACTTTC. This codes for CASSLSQGLGSGANVLTF.

The genes are TRBV29-1 and TRBJ2-3; D remains unclear. The CDR3 spans 12 residues. Germline CDR1 SQVTM, CDR2 ANQGSEA. V lost 4 bases, J lost 2 bases, and 7 bases lay in between. Written as DNA, the CDR3 is TGCAGCGTTGTTCTGTACACAGATACGCAGTATTTT. Residues: CSVVLYTDTQYF.

This chain connects TRBV27 to TRBJ2-5; D may be TRBD1 (5 bases). Germline CDR1 and CDR2: MNHEY and SMNVEV (reference sequence). The V end was cut by 5 bases, the J end by 7 bases, with 23 bases between. The CDR3 has 16 amino acids. This CDR3 reads CASSTITVAGPGTQYF. The CDR3, as DNA: TGTGCCAGCAGTACCATTACGGTTGCAGGGCCGGGGACCCAGTACTTC.

This chain links TRBV19 with TRBJ2-7, with D perhaps being TRBD1 or TRBD2 (5 bases each). The CDR3 length is 15 residues. The germline V gene has CDR1 LNHDA and CDR2 SQIVND (reference sequence). V was shortened by 1 base and J by 2 bases, with 12 bases between the two germline ends. The CDR3 spells CASSIVGQGAYEQYF. CDR3 DNA: TGTGCCAGTAGTATAGTAGGCCAGGGAGCCTACGAGCAGTACTTC.

The chain joins TRBV13 to TRBJ2-7, with a tentative D call TRBD2 (6 bases). The CDR3 covers 14 residues. The V and J ends lost 3 bases and 2 bases respectively, with 11 bases between them. Germline V CDR1 and CDR2: PRHDT, FYEKMQ (reference sequence). The CDR3 coding sequence is TGTGCCAGCAGCTTTGGACTAACAACCTACGAGCAGTACTTC. Translation gives CASSFGLTTYEQYF. Full variable domain (rest looked up from reference TRBV13 and TRBJ2-7): AAGVIQSPRHLIKEKRETATLKCYPIPRHDTVYWYQQGPGQDPQFLISFYEKMQSDKGSIPDRFSAQQFSDYHSELNMSSLELGDSALYFCASSFGLTTYEQYFGPGTRLTVT.

This chain joins TRBV29-1 and TRBJ2-7, with 7 bases identical to TRBD2. The germline gives CDR1 SQVTM, CDR2 ANQGSEA. The CDR3 contains 13 residues. The junction had 5 bases not matched to a gene; V was cut back by 4 bases and J by 2 bases. The CDR3 DNA is TGCAGCGTTGTAAGCGGGGTTACCTACGAGCAGTACTTC. This translates into CSVVSGVTYEQYF.

This chain links TRBV10-3 with TRBJ2-7; 9 bases map to TRBD2. Germline CDR1 ENHRY, CDR2 SYGVKD. This CDR3 comprises 15 residues. Losses at the gene ends were 3 bases for V and 2 bases for J; bases not matched to a gene: 5. CDR3 nucleotides: TGTGCCATCAGTGACGGTCCTAGCGGGGCCTACGAGCAGTACTTC. This codes for CAISDGPSGAYEQYF.

This chain connects TRBV5-6 to TRBJ1-4, with 9 bases identical to TRBD1. Germline-derived CDR1 and CDR2 are SGHDT and YYEEEE. V dropped 2 bases and J dropped 5; count of bases not matched to a gene: 4. The CDR3 spans 15 residues. CDR3 DNA sequence: TGTGCCAGCAGCTTAGCGGGACAGGGAAATGAAAAACTGTTTTTT. This gives the protein CASSLAGQGNEKLFF. Full variable domain (missing parts from reference TRBV5-6 and TRBJ1-4): DAGVTQSPTHLIKTRGQQVTLRCSPKSGHDTVSWYQQALGQGPQFIFQYYEEEERQRGNFPDRFSGHQFPNYSSELNVNALLLGDSALYLCASSLAGQGNEKLFFGSGTQLSVL.

By share, this clone ranks as medium-sized. The CDR3 region is CASSVESPDTQYF. The CDR3 DNA reads as TGTGCCAGCAGCGTAGAAAGTCCAGATACGCAGTATTTT. The V gene is TRBV9, the J gene TRBJ2-3; D is unclear. V was cut by 0 bases and J by 4 bases, with 6 bases left in between. CDR1 is SGDLS, CDR2 YYNGEE, per germline. The CDR3 spans 13 residues.

V gene TRBV5-1 combines with J gene TRBJ2-5, with TRBD2 matching 13 bases. This CDR3 comprises 17 residues. V was pared by 2 bases and J by 0 bases, with 4 bases of the junction left unmatched. The V gene's germline CDR1 is SGHRS and CDR2 YFSETQ. The CDR3 region has the DNA TGCGCCAGCAGCTTTAGGGGGACTAGCGGGGACCAAGAGACCCAGTACTTC. Its translation: CASSFRGTSGDQETQYF.

The chain recombines TRBV28 with TRBJ1-4; weak D call: TRBD1 (5 bases). Trimming removed 6 bases from V and 0 bases from J, with 14 bases in between. Germline values: CDR1 MDHEN, CDR2 SYDVKM. This CDR3 is 16 amino acids long. This chain's CDR3 is CASSNPGSATNEKLFF. CDR3 sequence (DNA): TGTGCCAGCAGCAACCCAGGGTCTGCAACTAATGAAAAACTGTTTTTT.

This chain joins TRBV12-5 and TRBJ1-5; possible D gene TRBD1, 6 bases. V dropped 5 bases and J dropped 9 bases, with 17 bases sitting between them. Germline V gene lookup returns CDR1 LGHNT and CDR2 FRNRAP. The CDR3 loop spans 14 amino acids. Here the CDR3 DNA reads TGTGCTAGTGGTCCTCTCATGGGGGCAGGGCCCCAGCATTTT. This encodes CASGPLMGAGPQHF.

This clone has just one count. The chain uses TRBV6-1 and TRBJ1-1; D not resolved. The germline V and J ends were trimmed by 5 bases and 0 bases, with 7 bases remaining between them. Germline CDR1 reads MNHNS; CDR2 reads SASEGT. The length of the CDR3 is 13 residues. CDR3 sequence: CASSLQMNTEAFF. The CDR3 DNA reads as TGTGCCAGCAGTTTACAGATGAACACTGAAGCTTTCTTT.

The rearrangement links TRBV6-1 to TRBJ2-7; 9 bases fit TRBD1. CDR1 and CDR2 from the germline V gene are MNHNS and SASEGT. Unmatched junction bases numbered 8, after V lost 6 bases and J lost 2 bases. The CDR3 sequence is 15 residues long. CDR3 nucleotide sequence: TGTGCCAGCAGACCGGACAGGGGTATTCCCTACGAGCAGTACTTC. Its protein product is CASRPDRGIPYEQYF.

This chain connects TRBV7-9 to TRBJ2-7, with 8 bases identical to TRBD1. V was clipped by 5 bases and J by 3 bases; unmatched bases: 6. The CDR3 is made up of 14 amino acids. The germline gives CDR1 SEHNR, CDR2 FQNEAQ (reference sequence). In nucleotides, the CDR3 is TGTGCCAGCAGCCAGCTAGGACAGGGCTACGAGCAGTACTTC. Protein product: CASSQLGQGYEQYF.

The V call is TRBV6-1, the J call TRBJ2-1; possible D gene TRBD2, 7 bases. From germline, CDR1 is MNHNS and CDR2 SASEGT. The CDR3 length is 15 residues. Trimming pared 5 bases from V and 5 bases from J, leaving 16 bases between. This CDR3 is CASSRSGGWDNEQFF. In DNA, the CDR3 is TGTGCCAGCAGTCGATCGGGGGGCTGGGACAATGAGCAGTTCTTC.

The V call is TRBV27, the J call TRBJ2-6; D remains ambiguous. The CDR3 totals 8 residues. Deletions cut 8 bases from V and 11 bases from J, with 1 base between. Germline V gene lookup returns CDR1 MNHEY and CDR2 SMNVEV (reference sequence). CDR3 DNA: TGTGCCAGCGACGTCCTGACTTTC. This codes for CASDVLTF.

The V call is TRBV18, the J call TRBJ2-1, with D possibly matching TRBD1 (6 bases). Trimming shortened V by 6 bases and J by 5 bases, and 14 bases separated the two germline ends. The germline V gene encodes CDR1 KGHSH and CDR2 LQKENI. This CDR3 spans 14 amino acids. The CDR3 loop reads CASSLTGTNNEQFF. The DNA of the CDR3 is TGTGCCAGCTCCCTCACAGGGACCAACAATGAGCAGTTCTTC.

The CDR3 spells CASSYRENSYEQYF. The CDR3 nucleotides read TGTGCCAGCAGTTACCGAGAAAACTCCTACGAGCAGTACTTC. This sequence joins TRBV6-5 and TRBJ2-7; no firm D call. Trimming took off 2 bases at V and 0 bases at J, with 8 bases between the two ends. The germline V gene has CDR1 MNHEY and CDR2 SVGAGI. This CDR3 is 14 amino acids long.

The CDR3 region has the DNA TGTGCCAGCAGCTTAGCAGGGGTGCCTGAAAAACTGTTTTTT. Its translation: CASSLAGVPEKLFF. The V call is TRBV7-6, the J call TRBJ1-4; the D gene is possibly TRBD1 (5 bases). The V gene's germline CDR1 is SGHVS and CDR2 FNYEAQ. V lost 0 bases, J lost 7 bases, and 9 bases lay in between. The CDR3 covers 14 residues.

The CDR3 spells CASSFAGQDTDTQYF. CDR3 DNA: TGTGCCAGCAGCTTTGCGGGACAGGACACAGATACGCAGTATTTT. The chain links TRBV11-1 to TRBJ2-3; 8 bases map to TRBD1. CDR1 and CDR2 (germline): SGHAT, FQDESV (reference sequence). Trimming cost V 3 bases and J 2 bases; bases outside gene matches: 4. The CDR3 is 15 residues long.

The chain has TRBV5-1 and TRBJ2-7, with D perhaps TRBD1 or TRBD2 (5 bases each). The V gene's germline CDR1 is SGHRS and CDR2 YFSETQ. The length of the CDR3 is 15 residues. V lost 3 bases and J lost 0, with 13 bases in between. DNA of the CDR3: TGCGCCAGCAGCTACGGGACGGGGTTCTCCTACGAGCAGTACTTC. Protein: CASSYGTGFSYEQYF.

The gene calls are TRBV29-1 and TRBJ2-1; 7 bases agree with TRBD1. Germline-derived CDR1 and CDR2 are SQVTM and ANQGSEA. V shed 7 bases and J 7 bases; nucleotides not matched to a gene: 7. CDR3 size: 12 residues. In nucleotides, the CDR3 is TGCAGCGAGGGGATACAGGGGAATGAGCAGTTCTTC. Amino acids: CSEGIQGNEQFF.

The J gene is TRBJ2-1, the V gene TRBV14, with 8 bases that match TRBD2. CDR3 size: 15 residues. V shed 3 bases and J 7 bases; nucleotides not matched to a gene: 8. The germline CDR1 and CDR2 sequences are SGHDN and FVKESK. DNA of the CDR3: TGTGCCAGCAGCCATAGAGCGGGAGCTGGGAATGAGCAGTTCTTC. This encodes CASSHRAGAGNEQFF. Full variable domain (missing parts from reference TRBV14 and TRBJ2-1): EAGVTQFPSHSVIEKGQTVTLRCDPISGHDNLYWYRRVMGKEIKFLLHFVKESKQDESGMPNNRFLAERTGGTYSTLKVQPAELEDSGVYFCASSHRAGAGNEQFFGPGTRLTVL.